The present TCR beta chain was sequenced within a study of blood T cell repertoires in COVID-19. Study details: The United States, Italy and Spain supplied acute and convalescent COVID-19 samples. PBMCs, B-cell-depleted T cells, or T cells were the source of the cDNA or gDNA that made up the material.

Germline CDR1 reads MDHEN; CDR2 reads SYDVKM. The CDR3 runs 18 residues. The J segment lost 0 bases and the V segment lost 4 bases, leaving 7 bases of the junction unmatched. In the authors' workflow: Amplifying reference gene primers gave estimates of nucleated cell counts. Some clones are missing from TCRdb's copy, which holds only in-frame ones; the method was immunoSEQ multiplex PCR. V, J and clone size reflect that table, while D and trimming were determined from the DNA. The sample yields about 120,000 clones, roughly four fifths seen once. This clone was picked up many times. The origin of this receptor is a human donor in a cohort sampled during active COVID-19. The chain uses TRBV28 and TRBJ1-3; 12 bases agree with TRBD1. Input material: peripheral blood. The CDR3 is CASSSGTGGFSSGNTIYF. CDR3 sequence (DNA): TGTGCCAGCAGTTCCGGGACAGGGGGCTTTAGCTCTGGAAACACCATATATTTT.